This T cell receptor (beta chain) was sequenced during a study of beta chain features in type 1 diabetes. General observations from the study: A moderate, significant TCRB CDR3 shortening appeared in type 1 diabetes across four CD4+ subsets.

Purity (above 95%) was reached by all sorted populations. What was sequenced were expressed TCRB transcripts, since all of the isolated RNA had been reverse transcribed. The method was immunoSEQ multiplex PCR; TCRdb's version includes in-frame clones alone and lacks a portion of them. The data contain under 450,000 clones, over 11% of them singletons. The V and J ends lost 1 base and 7 bases respectively, with 5 bases between them. The CDR3 has 11 amino acids. Germline V gene sequence: CDR1 SGHRS, CDR2 YFSETQ. This clone was observed a few times. Its antigen is currently unknown. The sample consisted of naive CD4+ T cells from blood. The chain combines TRBV5-1 with TRBJ2-5; D not certain. This clonotype was obtained from a man aged 30-40 years in good health. The CDR3 nucleotides read TGCGCCAGCAGCTTGAAGGGGACCCAGTACTTC. Translation: CASSLKGTQYF.